A single T cell receptor beta chain is shown here with its context. No antigen is known for it. Unique molecular identifiers were present on cDNA, and template switching added a universal primer site. TCRdb reanalysed the 5' RACE reads using MiXCR and keeps one entry per CDR3 protein. The repertoire holds approximately 590,000 distinct CDR3 sequences, with roughly 9.9% as singletons. V was pared by 4 bases and J by 10 bases, with 11 bases between. The germline V gene encodes CDR1 GTSNPN and CDR2 SVGIG (reference sequence). The CDR3 consists of 12 residues. This sample stems from a study of identical twins. Study observations and caveats: Memory repertoires showed no such pattern, whereas abundant cord blood beta clonotypes carried fewer insertions. Less excess twin sharing appeared in beta out-of-frame sequences. Cross-sectional statistical analysis was relied on for the conclusions, without the same donors being followed.

The same data also went into a second study, on yellow fever vaccine responses in identical twins.

What was sequenced was PBMCs. This TCR was sampled from a woman aged 18-30 years in good health. The chain uses TRBV30 and TRBJ1-6; D gene uncertain. CDR3: CAWTTTPSPLHF. For the CDR3, the DNA is TGTGCCTGGACCACCACCCCCTCACCCCTCCACTTT.